Given below is one TCR beta chain in context. TCRdb re-called the RT-PCR reads with MiXCR, one entry per CDR3 protein. The sample lists tens of thousands of distinct CDR3 sequences; approximately 49% were seen once. CDR3 length: 15 amino acids. Germline V gene data show CDR1 as MDHEN and CDR2 as SYDVKM. Trimming pared 5 bases from V and 1 base from J, leaving 12 bases between. The record originates from a study of patients and donors after allogeneic stem cell transplantation. Specimen: blood, either unsorted or a sorted T cell fraction (not recorded which). The receptor was isolated from a human donor who was either an allogeneic HSCT recipient or a stem cell or donor lymphocyte infusion donor (not recorded which). It is not recorded whose cells these are; they may come from a transplant donor. The gene calls are TRBV28 and TRBJ1-5; TRBD1 is a possible D gene (5 bases). The CDR3 loop is CASSPPGGSNQPQHF. The CDR3 nucleotides are TGTGCCAGCAGTCCCCCTGGGGGGAGCAATCAGCCCCAGCATTTT. Drawing the rest from reference TRBV28 and TRBJ1-5, the complete variable domain is DVKVTQSSRYLVKRTGEKVFLECVQDMDHENMFWYRQDPGLGLRLIYFSYDVKMKEKGDIPEGYSVSREKKERFSLILESASTNQTSMYLCASSPPGGSNQPQHFGDGTRLSIL.